These 31 T cell receptor beta chains were sequenced from one sample in a study of control samples from healthy donors and cancer patients. Method: immunoSEQ multiplex PCR; TCRdb's copy keeps in-frame clones and lacks some. The sample lists roughly 70,000 clones, 94% occurring once. The sample consisted of blood. These receptor sequences come from a woman aged 25 to 39 in good health.

The chain joins TRBV3-1 (or the pseudogene TRBV3-2) to TRBJ2-7; 7 nucleotides align to TRBD1. The CDR3 is made up of 14 amino acids. Looked up from germline, CDR1 is LGHDT and CDR2 is YNNKEL (reference sequence). Trimming took 4 bases from V and 1 from J; bases not matched to a gene: 4. The CDR3 sequence is CASSLRQGSYEQYF. CDR3 coding DNA: TGTGCCAGCAGCCTCAGACAGGGTTCCTACGAGCAGTACTTC.

This clone was detected a few times. This chain uses TRBV5-1 with TRBJ2-3; possible D gene TRBD2, 7 bases. The germline CDR1 and CDR2 sequences are SGHRS and YFSETQ. CDR3 length equals 14 residues. The V end lost 0 bases, the J end lost 4 bases, and 9 bases lay between the germline ends. CDR3 sequence reads: CASSLAGGPDTQYF. CDR3 DNA: TGCGCCAGCAGCTTGGCCGGGGGGCCAGATACGCAGTATTTT.

This chain uses TRBV12-3 or TRBV12-4 with TRBJ1-2; 8 nucleotides match TRBD1. The CDR3 covers 13 residues. V trimming: 6 bases; J trimming: 5 bases; junction bases outside the gene matches: 5. The CDR3 loop is CASSPGTGYGYTF. CDR3 in DNA: TGTGCCAGCAGCCCTGGGACAGGTTATGGCTACACCTTC.

This chain links TRBV2 with TRBJ1-4; no clear D gene. The CDR3 has 15 residues. V dropped 1 base and J dropped 0 bases, with 6 bases sitting between them. Per the germline V gene, CDR1 is SNHLY and CDR2 is FYNNEI. The DNA of the CDR3 is TGTGCCAGCAGTGAAGGATCTGCAACTAATGAAAAACTGTTTTTT. Amino acids: CASSEGSATNEKLFF.

This clone has just one count. V and J are TRBV5-5 and TRBJ2-7, with TRBD2 matching 7 bases. Germline CDR1 SGHKS, CDR2 YYEKEE (reference sequence). The CDR3 runs 15 residues. J gave up 1 base and V 0 bases, and 4 bases lay outside the gene matches. The CDR3: CASSLVQGGSYEQYF. The CDR3 DNA sequence: TGTGCCAGCAGCTTGGTTCAGGGAGGGTCCTACGAGCAGTACTTC. The whole variable domain, remainder taken from reference TRBV5-5 and TRBJ2-7, is DAGVTQSPTHLIKTRGQQVTLRCSPISGHKSVSWYQQVLGQGPQFIFQYYEKEERGRGNFPDRFSARQFPNYSSELNVNALLLGDSALYLCASSLVQGGSYEQYFGPGTRLTVT.

The chain has TRBV13 and TRBJ1-4; D not certain. V was shortened by 10 bases and J by 4 bases, with 16 bases between the two germline ends. Germline V gene data show CDR1 as PRHDT and CDR2 as FYEKMQ (reference sequence). The CDR3 is made up of 14 amino acids. CDR3 bases: TGTGCCACCGCTGGGGTTGGTTATAATGAAAAACTGTTTTTT. The encoded protein is CATAGVGYNEKLFF. Using reference TRBV13 and TRBJ1-4 for the parts outside the CDR3, the full variable domain is AAGVIQSPRHLIKEKRETATLKCYPIPRHDTVYWYQQGPGQDPQFLISFYEKMQSDKGSIPDRFSAQQFSDYHSELNMSSLELGDSALYFCATAGVGYNEKLFFGSGTQLSVL.

The rearrangement links TRBV9 to TRBJ2-1; D remains unclear. The CDR3 loop spans 14 amino acids. The V and J ends lost 0 bases and 0 bases respectively, with 4 bases between them. Germline CDR1 and CDR2: SGDLS and YYNGEE. CDR3 residues: CASSVGNSYNEQFF. CDR3 nucleotide sequence: TGTGCCAGCAGCGTAGGGAACTCCTACAATGAGCAGTTCTTC.

The J gene is TRBJ2-3, the V gene TRBV11-3; 8 bases agree with TRBD2. With 1 base clipped from V and 6 bases from J, the junction kept 9 bases outside the gene matches. Per germline, CDR1 SGHNT and CDR2 YENEEA. The length of the CDR3 is 16 residues. This chain's CDR3 is CASSLASGGPGDTQYF. The CDR3 DNA is TGTGCCAGCAGCTTAGCCAGCGGGGGTCCCGGGGATACGCAGTATTTT.

This clone came up once. The CDR3 sequence is CASRNQGDTIYF. The CDR3 DNA is TGTGCCAGCAGGAATCAGGGCGACACCATATATTTT. V is TRBV6-5 and J is TRBJ1-3; the D gene is possibly TRBD1 (5 bases). Trimming stripped 6 bases from V and 8 bases from J, with 11 bases between. There are 12 residues in the CDR3. Per germline, CDR1 MNHEY and CDR2 SVGAGI.

The chain carries TRBV19 and TRBJ1-5; the D is unclear. Germline V gene sequence: CDR1 LNHDA, CDR2 SQIVND (reference sequence). The CDR3 runs 16 residues. Trimming cost V 5 bases and J 5 bases, with 19 bases left between them. The CDR3, as DNA: TGTGCCAGTAGTTCGGTCTCCCCAGAGGGCTATCAGCCCCAGCATTTT. Its translation: CASSSVSPEGYQPQHF.

The rearrangement joins TRBV7-2 to TRBJ2-5, with a possible D match to TRBD1 (6 bases). Germline CDR1 reads SGHTA; CDR2 reads FQGNSA. CDR3 length: 14 amino acids. The V and J ends lost 2 bases and 3 bases respectively, with 10 bases between them. The CDR3 bases are TGTGCCAGCAGCTTAACAGGGTTGAAAGAGACCCAGTACTTC. Amino acid sequence: CASSLTGLKETQYF. The full variable domain, rest sourced from reference TRBV7-2 and TRBJ2-5, is GAGVSQSPSNKVTEKGKDVELRCDPISGHTALYWYRQSLGQGLEFLIYFQGNSAPDKSGLPSDRFSAERTGGSVSTLTIQRTQQEDSAVYLCASSLTGLKETQYFGPGTRLLVL.

V and J are TRBV6-5 and TRBJ2-6; D gene ambiguous. V was trimmed by 10 bases and J by 0 bases, leaving 7 bases between them. The CDR3 has 13 amino acids. Germline V lookup: CDR1 MNHEY, CDR2 SVGAGI. Here the CDR3 reads CATYSSGANVLTF. In DNA form, the CDR3 reads TGTGCCACCTACAGCTCTGGGGCCAACGTCCTGACTTTC.

This chain links TRBV2 with TRBJ2-5, with TRBD2 as a possible D gene (6 bases). V was trimmed by 11 bases and J by 1 base, leaving 17 bases between them. CDR1 is SNHLY and CDR2 is FYNNEI in the germline V gene. This CDR3 comprises 14 residues. Here the CDR3 DNA reads TGTGCCTCCGGGGCGCTAGCGTTCCAAGAGACCCAGTACTTC. This translates into CASGALAFQETQYF. Variable domain in full (rest from reference TRBV2 and TRBJ2-5): EPEVTQTPSHQVTQMGQEVILRCVPISNHLYFYWYRQILGQKVEFLVSFYNNEISEKSEIFDDQFSVERPDGSNFTLKIRSTKLEDSAMYFCASGALAFQETQYFGPGTRLLVL.

V and J are TRBV18 and TRBJ2-3, with D maybe TRBD1 (6 bases). The V end was cut by 3 bases, the J end by 0 bases, with 13 bases between. The CDR3 totals 16 residues. Germline CDR1 and CDR2: KGHSH and LQKENI. The CDR3 loop is CASSPTGTTSTDTQYF. The CDR3 region has the DNA TGTGCCAGCTCACCTACCGGGACAACTAGCACAGATACGCAGTATTTT. The variable domain in full, completed from reference TRBV18 and TRBJ2-3, reads NAGVMQNPRHLVRRRGQEARLRCSPMKGHSHVYWYRQLPEEGLKFMVYLQKENIIDESGMPKERFSAEFPKEGPSILRIQQVVRGDSAAYFCASSPTGTTSTDTQYFGPGTRLTVL.

The chain has TRBV30 and TRBJ2-6; D not certain. Germline-derived CDR1 and CDR2 are GTSNPN and SVGIG (reference sequence). The CDR3 covers 16 residues. Trimming took 2 bases from V and 1 from J, leaving 12 bases between them. The CDR3 is CAWSKAKLSGANVLTF. In DNA, the CDR3 is TGTGCCTGGAGTAAGGCCAAGCTGTCTGGGGCCAACGTCCTGACTTTC.

The J gene is TRBJ2-3, the V gene TRBV19, with D tentatively TRBD2 (5 bases). V lost 1 base to trimming and J lost 5 bases, with 7 bases between them. CDR1 and CDR2 from the germline V gene are LNHDA and SQIVND (reference sequence). This CDR3 spans 13 amino acids. In nucleotides, the CDR3 is TGTGCCAGTAGTATAGTTGCGGGAGATACGCAGTATTTT. Amino acid sequence: CASSIVAGDTQYF.

The chain couples TRBV7-2 to TRBJ1-5, with D unclear. The germline CDR1 and CDR2 sequences are SGHTA and FQGNSA. This CDR3 is 13 amino acids long. Trimming cost V 4 bases and J 0 bases, with 4 bases left between them. The CDR3 spells CASSYGSNQPQHF. CDR3 DNA sequence: TGTGCCAGCAGCTATGGTAGCAATCAGCCCCAGCATTTT. The complete variable domain, with remaining parts taken from reference TRBV7-2 and TRBJ1-5, reads GAGVSQSPSNKVTEKGKDVELRCDPISGHTALYWYRQSLGQGLEFLIYFQGNSAPDKSGLPSDRFSAERTGGSVSTLTIQRTQQEDSAVYLCASSYGSNQPQHFGDGTRLSIL.

The gene calls are TRBV9 and TRBJ1-1; D might be TRBD1 (5 bases). This CDR3 has 14 residues. Germline V gene sequence: CDR1 SGDLS, CDR2 YYNGEE. The V end lost 0 bases, the J end lost 7 bases, and 13 bases lay between the germline ends. The CDR3 nucleotides are TGTGCCAGCAGCGTAGTTCAGGGATCGGGTGAAGCTTTCTTT. This gives the protein CASSVVQGSGEAFF.

The chain carries TRBV30 and TRBJ1-6, with 8 nucleotides matching TRBD1. Per the germline V gene, CDR1 is GTSNPN and CDR2 is SVGIG (reference sequence). After removal of 0 bases from V and 13 bases from J, the junction contained 14 bases not matched to a gene. There are 16 residues in the CDR3. The DNA for the CDR3 is TGTGCCTGGAGTGTTGCGGACAGGGCGATCCGTAGGCCCCTCCACTTT. It specifies CAWSVADRAIRRPLHF. Full variable domain (outside the CDR3, taken from reference TRBV30 and TRBJ1-6): SQTIHQWPATLVQPVGSPLSLECTVEGTSNPNLYWYRQAAGRGLQLLFYSVGIGQISSEVPQNLSASRPQDRQFILSSKKLLLSDSGFYLCAWSVADRAIRRPLHFGNGTRLTVT.

The chain joins TRBV6-1 to TRBJ2-3, with D maybe TRBD2 (7 bases). The CDR3 contains 15 residues. The ends were cut back, 2 bases at V and 6 bases at J, with 15 bases in the middle. Germline assignment: CDR1 MNHNS and CDR2 SASEGT. CDR3 in DNA: TGTGCCAGCAGTGAATGGGGAGGGGGAGAGGATACGCAGTATTTT. Its protein is CASSEWGGGEDTQYF.

The V call is TRBV9, the J call TRBJ1-3; D remains unclear. Germline CDR1 and CDR2: SGDLS and YYNGEE. The V end was cut by 5 bases, the J end by 0 bases, with 6 bases between. This CDR3 has 13 amino acids. The CDR3 region is CASSSDSGNTIYF. DNA of the CDR3: TGTGCCAGCAGTTCGGACTCTGGAAACACCATATATTTT.

The J gene is TRBJ2-5, the V gene TRBV18; D gene uncertain. The CDR3 covers 11 residues. Germline values: CDR1 KGHSH, CDR2 LQKENI. The germline V and J ends were trimmed by 2 bases and 5 bases, with 3 bases remaining between them. This CDR3 is CASSPGETQYF. CDR3 coding DNA: TGTGCCAGCTCACCAGGGGAGACCCAGTACTTC.

This clone is judged medium-sized. The rearrangement joins TRBV25-1 to TRBJ2-6; TRBD1 might be the D (6 bases). CDR3 size: 15 residues. Per germline, CDR1 MGHDK and CDR2 SYGVNS. V was trimmed by 4 bases and J by 3 bases, leaving 10 bases between them. The CDR3 region is CASSAQGIGANVLTF. The CDR3 region has the DNA TGTGCCAGCAGTGCACAGGGAATTGGGGCCAACGTCCTGACTTTC.

The chain is built from TRBV6-5 and TRBJ1-2, with unresolved D. Trimming stripped 6 bases from V and 7 bases from J, with 12 bases between. Germline V CDR1 and CDR2: MNHEY, SVGAGI. The CDR3 length is 12 residues. The CDR3 protein is CASRHFKGGYTF. The DNA for the CDR3 is TGTGCCAGCAGACACTTTAAGGGTGGCTACACCTTC.

This chain links TRBV30 with TRBJ2-1, with D perhaps matching TRBD2 (6 bases). The CDR3 runs to 14 residues. Germline V gene sequence: CDR1 GTSNPN, CDR2 SVGIG (reference sequence). Trimming stripped 3 bases from V and 2 bases from J, with 11 bases between. The CDR3 protein is CAWRWGVPYNEQFF. In nucleotides, the CDR3 is TGTGCCTGGAGGTGGGGGGTCCCCTACAATGAGCAGTTCTTC.

This chain uses TRBV28 with TRBJ1-1, with a possible D match to TRBD1 (5 bases). V was trimmed by 6 bases and J by 4 bases, leaving 24 bases between them. CDR3 length: 17 residues. CDR1 and CDR2 from the germline V gene are MDHEN and SYDVKM. CDR3 residues: CASSYRGLGVSVTEAFF. For the CDR3, the DNA is TGTGCCAGCAGCTACCGGGGGTTAGGAGTTTCGGTCACTGAAGCTTTCTTT. The full variable domain, with the rest looked up from reference TRBV28 and TRBJ1-1, is DVKVTQSSRYLVKRTGEKVFLECVQDMDHENMFWYRQDPGLGLRLIYFSYDVKMKEKGDIPEGYSVSREKKERFSLILESASTNQTSMYLCASSYRGLGVSVTEAFFGQGTRLTVV.

This rearrangement joins TRBV5-1 to TRBJ1-6; no clear D. The CDR3 has 16 amino acids. The germline V and J ends were trimmed by 3 bases and 0 bases, with 10 bases remaining between them. Per the germline V gene, CDR1 is SGHRS and CDR2 is YFSETQ. CDR3 DNA: TGCGCCAGCAGCTACCAGGAGAGCTCCTATAATTCACCCCTCCACTTT. This sequence encodes CASSYQESSYNSPLHF.

The rearrangement links TRBV7-9 to TRBJ1-1; TRBD1 matches 7 bases. The ends lost 1 base at V and 0 bases at J; junction bases unmatched: 2. CDR3 length: 15 residues. The germline CDR1 and CDR2 sequences are SEHNR and FQNEAQ (reference sequence). DNA of the CDR3: TGTGCCAGCAGCTTAGAGACAGGGATGAACACTGAAGCTTTCTTT. Amino acids: CASSLETGMNTEAFF.

The V gene is TRBV7-9, the J gene TRBJ2-2; possibly TRBD2 for D (5 bases). Germline CDR1 is SEHNR and CDR2 is FQNEAQ (reference sequence). This CDR3 has 14 residues. The ends were cut back, 5 bases at V and 5 bases at J, with 12 bases in the middle. CDR3 DNA: TGTGCCAGCAGCGGCAGCGGTCCGACCGGGGAGCTGTTTTTT. Its protein is CASSGSGPTGELFF.

The chain recombines TRBV24-1 with TRBJ2-2, with D perhaps being TRBD1 or TRBD2 (5 bases each). V lost 3 bases and J 5 bases, leaving 12 bases between the germline ends. The CDR3 is made up of 15 amino acids. Germline V gene data show CDR1 as KGHDR and CDR2 as SFDVKD. The CDR3 loop is CATSDAGTQTGELFF. For the CDR3, the DNA is TGTGCCACCAGTGATGCCGGGACCCAAACCGGGGAGCTGTTTTTT.

This rearrangement joins TRBV19 to TRBJ1-6; D not resolved. Trimming took 7 bases from V and 0 from J, leaving 10 bases between them. Germline V CDR1 and CDR2: LNHDA, SQIVND (reference sequence). The CDR3 length is 15 residues. The CDR3: CASTVRTSYNSPLHF. The CDR3 nucleotides are TGTGCCAGTACGGTCAGGACCTCCTATAATTCACCCCTCCACTTT.